This T cell receptor beta chain originates from a study of T cell responses to AZD1222 COVID-19 vaccine (dated by TCRdb to about 2021). In terms of the full investigation: TCR sequencing was performed for about 240 trial participants, of whom approximately 200 were given two doses of AZD1222 and some 25 were given two doses of MenACWY control vaccine. Trial participants were enrolled into age subgroups of 18-55, 56-69 and 70-plus years, which contained 148, 28 and 57 TCR-sequenced participants, respectively. What the authors observed across the whole study: Participants were mostly white British, with more females than males. The authors suggested clonal diversity may have been underestimated. Conclusions about previously exposed vaccinees are limited, since just a handful of AZD1222 recipients were seropositive for SARS-CoV-2 at baseline. Reportedly, almost half of the unique spike-specific TCRs recognized epitopes lying outside the regions that are mutated in the B.1.351 and B.1.1.7 variants. A significant rise in spike-specific TCR breadth and depth was observed after two AZD1222 doses relative to day 0 and relative to MenACWY recipients. The 56-69-year group was small, and its depth increase did not reach significance, likely because of low power. The vaccine-associated CD4 TCRs covered the entire spike protein, and the dominant responses fell in regions 160-218 and 743-854. Because no day 14 peak-response samples were available, the repertoires could be characterized only after the peak T cell response.

A word on this clone: What this receptor recognizes is not known. Qualities for individual bases were not recorded, and no much larger clone is one base off.

Via the germline V gene, CDR1 is MNHEY and CDR2 SVGAGI. Here V drops 6 bases and J drops 6 bases, and the junction holds 2 bases not matched to any gene. Counted from cysteine to phenylalanine, this CDR3 has 11 amino acids. Only the CDR3 region is kept as DNA, spanning 33 bases read in frame from base 1. Read against the paper, the sample's time point label means: about 28 days (+/-7) after the second vaccine dose. AZD1222 recipients whose second dose came at about 4 weeks and those whose second dose came at about 12 weeks were combined into one group, since spike-specific TCR depth and breadth did not differ between the two schedules. Vaccinee samples were obtained from the UK trials COV001 and COV002, which included a single-blind randomized controlled phase 2/3 trial of AZD1222 (ChAdOx1 nCoV-19) in healthy adults. Trial participant PBMC samples were collected at day 0 and day 28 after the second dose for TCRbeta chain sequencing.

The CDR3 regions of human TCRbeta chains were subjected to immunosequencing. For the original study's pipeline: TCRs in the repertoires were compared against a reference library of SARS-CoV-2-specific TCRs that had been generated with the MIRA antigen-specificity platform. Breadth was defined as the fraction of unique TCRs that were SARS-CoV-2-associated. Depth was defined as the fraction of total T cells that were SARS-CoV-2-associated. Using the MIRA data, every spike-specific TCR was mapped to the spike region that the TCR reacted to and assigned to either a CD4 or a CD8 class. Log10-transformed breadth and depth values were compared by one-way ANOVA with Sidak's multiple comparisons tests. TCRdb mirrors the immuneACCESS table, restricted to in-frame sequences. Some clones are absent from its copies; in checked studies, under half trace to an unresolved V gene, and the reason for the others is unknown. The V and J calls and clone size were taken over from that table, and D and trimming were inferred from the DNA. Across this sample there are some 250,000 clones, with 90% to 95% seen only once. Roughly 0.5% of the sample goes to the ten largest clones.

Specimen: peripheral blood, collected 28 days after the second AZD1222 dose. The sequence came from an adult who received the AZD1222 COVID-19 vaccine. The rearrangement combines TRBV6-5 with TRBJ2-7; the junction holds 7 bases that match TRBD1. The DNA sequence reads TGTGCCAGCAGAAACAGGGGCGAGCAGTACTTC. Its protein product is CASRNRGEQYF.